Below are 10 T cell receptor beta chains sequenced from a single sample in a study of cytomegalovirus exposure and HLA in healthy donors. Use of 60 Vbeta and 13 Jbeta primers characterized the PCR. Here immunoSEQ multiplex PCR was the method, and the copy in TCRdb shows in-frame clones only, minus some. The sample contains some 120,000 clones, over 60% of which appear only once. The sequenced sample consisted of PBMCs. The origin of the receptors is a human donor in good health.

This sequence joins TRBV7-2 and TRBJ1-2; D gene unclear. The V end was cut by 3 bases, the J end by 5 bases, with 4 bases between. CDR3 size: 11 residues. Germline V gives CDR1 SGHTA, CDR2 FQGNSA. In DNA, the CDR3 is TGTGCCAGCAGCTTTGAGTATGGCTACACCTTC. Translating gives CASSFEYGYTF.

The genes are TRBV14 and TRBJ2-7; D perhaps matches TRBD1 (5 bases). V was shortened by 4 bases and J by 2 bases, with 9 bases between the two germline ends. The length of the CDR3 is 13 residues. Germline V CDR1 and CDR2: SGHDN, FVKESK. CDR3 in amino acids: CASSRTPTYEQYF. The DNA for the CDR3 is TGTGCCAGCAGCCGGACACCGACCTACGAGCAGTACTTC. Looking up the rest from reference TRBV14 and TRBJ2-7 gives the full variable domain: EAGVTQFPSHSVIEKGQTVTLRCDPISGHDNLYWYRRVMGKEIKFLLHFVKESKQDESGMPNNRFLAERTGGTYSTLKVQPAELEDSGVYFCASSRTPTYEQYFGPGTRLTVT.

This chain joins TRBV5-1 and TRBJ2-5; tentatively, D is TRBD1 (6 bases). The CDR3 spans 13 residues. CDR1 and CDR2 from the germline V gene are SGHRS and YFSETQ. Trimming stripped 1 base from V and 4 bases from J, with 8 bases between. The CDR3 region is CASSLPGVETQYF. The CDR3 DNA is TGCGCCAGCAGCTTGCCAGGGGTAGAGACCCAGTACTTC.

The chain employs TRBV10-2 and TRBJ2-1; the D is unclear. V was pared by 4 bases and J by 0 bases, with 13 bases between. The CDR3 loop spans 16 amino acids. The germline V gene has CDR1 WSHSY and CDR2 SAAADI. The CDR3 sequence is CASSAPSVLSYNEQFF. DNA of the CDR3: TGCGCCAGCAGTGCACCTTCGGTGCTCTCCTACAATGAGCAGTTCTTC.

The gene calls are TRBV4-1 and TRBJ2-7; D is perhaps TRBD1 (5 bases). Deletions cut 3 bases from V and 2 bases from J, with 8 bases between. Germline CDR1 reads MGHRA; CDR2 reads YSYEKL. The CDR3 is 13 residues long. As DNA, the CDR3 is TGCGCCAGCAGCCACGAACAGGCCTACGAGCAGTACTTC. Its protein is CASSHEQAYEQYF.

This sequence joins TRBV2 and TRBJ1-5, with TRBD1 matching over 10 bases. J lost 7 bases, V lost 6 bases, and 6 bases had no gene match. In germline, CDR1 is SNHLY, CDR2 FYNNEI. The CDR3 has 14 amino acids. CDR3 sequence (DNA): TGTGCCAGCAGACACCGGACAGGGGGGCAGCCCCAGCATTTT. Translation: CASRHRTGGQPQHF.

In this sample, this clone turned up a few times. Different DNA sequences within this sample yield the same CDR3. The gene calls are TRBV5-1 and TRBJ1-1, with D possibly being TRBD1 (6 bases). CDR1 is SGHRS, CDR2 YFSETQ, per germline. V was clipped by 7 bases and J by 1 base, with 14 bases between them. This CDR3 is built from 14 residues. For the CDR3, the DNA is TGCGCCAGCTCCTTGGGGGGGCAGAACACTGAAGCTTTCTTT. Translated: CASSLGGQNTEAFF.

The rearrangement uses TRBV9 and TRBJ2-2; 7 bases map to TRBD2. Trimming removed 5 bases from V and 7 bases from J; junction bases left unmatched: 8. Per the germline V gene, CDR1 is SGDLS and CDR2 is YYNGEE. The CDR3 totals 14 residues. CDR3 protein: CASRALAGDGELFF. The CDR3, as DNA: TGTGCCAGCAGGGCATTGGCGGGGGACGGGGAGCTGTTTTTT.

This chain links TRBV13 with TRBJ2-3; 10 bases are a match to TRBD2. The J segment lost 4 bases and the V segment lost 6 bases, leaving 13 bases of the junction unmatched. The CDR3 sequence is 17 residues long. Germline assignment: CDR1 PRHDT and CDR2 FYEKMQ (reference sequence). The CDR3 sequence: CASRSSGGQPTADTQYF. The CDR3 DNA sequence: TGTGCCAGCAGATCTAGCGGGGGACAACCAACGGCAGATACGCAGTATTTT.

This clone has a single count. Within the sample, other DNA sequences also encode this same CDR3. The rearrangement links TRBV5-1 to TRBJ2-3, with D tentatively TRBD2 (5 bases). Germline assignment: CDR1 SGHRS and CDR2 YFSETQ. V was clipped by 0 bases and J by 4 bases, with 9 bases between them. CDR3 length: 14 amino acids. CDR3 DNA sequence: TGCGCCAGCAGCTTGGTGGCGGGTTCAGATACGCAGTATTTT. It encodes CASSLVAGSDTQYF.